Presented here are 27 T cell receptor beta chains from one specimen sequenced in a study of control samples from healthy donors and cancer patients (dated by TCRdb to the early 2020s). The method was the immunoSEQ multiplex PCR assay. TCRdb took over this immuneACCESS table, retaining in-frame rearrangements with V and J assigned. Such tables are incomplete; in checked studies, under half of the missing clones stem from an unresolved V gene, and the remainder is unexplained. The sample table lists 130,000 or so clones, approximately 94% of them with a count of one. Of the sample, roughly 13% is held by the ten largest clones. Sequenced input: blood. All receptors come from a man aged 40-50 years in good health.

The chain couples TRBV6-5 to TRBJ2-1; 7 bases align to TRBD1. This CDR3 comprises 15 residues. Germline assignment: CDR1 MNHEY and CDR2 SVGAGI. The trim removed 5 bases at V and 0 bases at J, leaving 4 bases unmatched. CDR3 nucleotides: TGTGCCAGCAGTACGACAGGGAGCTCCTACAATGAGCAGTTCTTC. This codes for CASSTTGSSYNEQFF.

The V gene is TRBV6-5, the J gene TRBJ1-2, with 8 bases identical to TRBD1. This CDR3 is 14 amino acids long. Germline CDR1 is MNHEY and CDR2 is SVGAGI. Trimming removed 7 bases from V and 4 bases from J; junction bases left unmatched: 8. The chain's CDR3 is CASIPDRGGYGYTF. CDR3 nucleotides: TGTGCCAGCATTCCTGACAGGGGAGGCTATGGCTACACCTTC.

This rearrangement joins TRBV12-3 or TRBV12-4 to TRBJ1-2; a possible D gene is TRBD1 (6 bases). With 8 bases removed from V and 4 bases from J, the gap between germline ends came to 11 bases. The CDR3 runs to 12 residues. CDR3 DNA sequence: TGTGCCAGCTCGAGGGGGGGCTATGGCTACACCTTC. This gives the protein CASSRGGYGYTF.

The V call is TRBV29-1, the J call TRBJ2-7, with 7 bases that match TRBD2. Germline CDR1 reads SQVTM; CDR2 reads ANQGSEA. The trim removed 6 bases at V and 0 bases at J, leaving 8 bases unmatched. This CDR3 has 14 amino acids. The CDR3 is CSVRSGTNSYEQYF. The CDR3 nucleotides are TGCAGCGTACGTTCCGGGACTAACTCCTACGAGCAGTACTTC.

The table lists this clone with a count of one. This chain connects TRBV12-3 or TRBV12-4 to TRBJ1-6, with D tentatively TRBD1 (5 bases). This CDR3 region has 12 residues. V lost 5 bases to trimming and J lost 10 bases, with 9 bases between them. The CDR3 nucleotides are TGTGCCAGCAGTCCAGCAGGGTCACCCCTCCACTTT. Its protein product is CASSPAGSPLHF.

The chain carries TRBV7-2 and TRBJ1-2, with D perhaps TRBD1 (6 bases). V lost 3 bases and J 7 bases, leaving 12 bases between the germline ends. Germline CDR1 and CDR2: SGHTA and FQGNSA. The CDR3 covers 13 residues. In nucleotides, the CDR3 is TGTGCCAGCAGCTTGGACAGAGTAGCTGGCTACACCTTC. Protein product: CASSLDRVAGYTF.

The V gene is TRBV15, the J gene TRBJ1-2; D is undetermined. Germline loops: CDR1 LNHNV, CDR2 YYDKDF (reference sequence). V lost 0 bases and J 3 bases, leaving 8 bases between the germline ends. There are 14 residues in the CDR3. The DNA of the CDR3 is TGTGCCACCAGCAGAGAGGACTGGGACTATGGCTACACCTTC. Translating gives CATSREDWDYGYTF.

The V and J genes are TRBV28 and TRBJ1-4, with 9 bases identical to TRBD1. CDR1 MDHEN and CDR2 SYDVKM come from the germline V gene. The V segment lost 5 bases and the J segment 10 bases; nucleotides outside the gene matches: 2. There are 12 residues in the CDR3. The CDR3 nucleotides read TGTGCCAGCAGTATGGACAGGGGAAAACTGTTTTTT. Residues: CASSMDRGKLFF.

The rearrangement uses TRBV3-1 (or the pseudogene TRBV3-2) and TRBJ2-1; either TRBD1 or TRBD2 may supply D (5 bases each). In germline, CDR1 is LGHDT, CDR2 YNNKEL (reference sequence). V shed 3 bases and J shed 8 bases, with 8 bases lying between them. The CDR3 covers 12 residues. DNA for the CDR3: TGTGCCAGCAGCCACAGGGACGATGAGCAGTTCTTC. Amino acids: CASSHRDDEQFF.

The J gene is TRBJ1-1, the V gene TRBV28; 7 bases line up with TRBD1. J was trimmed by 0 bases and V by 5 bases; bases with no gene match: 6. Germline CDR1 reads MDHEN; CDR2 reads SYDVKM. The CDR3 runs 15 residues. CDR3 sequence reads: CASSGSGQMNTEAFF. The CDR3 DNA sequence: TGTGCCAGCAGTGGCTCGGGACAGATGAACACTGAAGCTTTCTTT.

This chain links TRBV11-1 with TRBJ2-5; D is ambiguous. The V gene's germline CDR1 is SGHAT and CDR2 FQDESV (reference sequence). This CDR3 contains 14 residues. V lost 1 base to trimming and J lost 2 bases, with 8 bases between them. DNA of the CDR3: TGTGCCAGCAGCTTAGGGTGGCGGCAAGAGACCCAGTACTTC. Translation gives CASSLGWRQETQYF.

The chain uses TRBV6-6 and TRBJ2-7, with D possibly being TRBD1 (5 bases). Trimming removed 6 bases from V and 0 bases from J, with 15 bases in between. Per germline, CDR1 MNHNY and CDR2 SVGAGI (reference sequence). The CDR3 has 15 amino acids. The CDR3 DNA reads TGTGCCAGCAGCACGGACATCCCGTCCTCCTACGAGCAGTACTTC. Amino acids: CASSTDIPSSYEQYF.

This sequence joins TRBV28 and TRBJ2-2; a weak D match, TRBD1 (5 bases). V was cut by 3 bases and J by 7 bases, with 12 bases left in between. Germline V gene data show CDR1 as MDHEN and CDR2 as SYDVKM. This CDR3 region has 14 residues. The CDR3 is CASSFATEIGELFF. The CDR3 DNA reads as TGTGCCAGCAGTTTCGCGACAGAGATCGGGGAGCTGTTTTTT.

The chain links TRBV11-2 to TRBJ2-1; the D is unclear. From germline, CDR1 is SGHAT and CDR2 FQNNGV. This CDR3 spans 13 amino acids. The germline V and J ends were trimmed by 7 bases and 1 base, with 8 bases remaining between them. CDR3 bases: TGTGCCAGCACCGGGTCATCCTACAATGAGCAGTTCTTC. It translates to CASTGSSYNEQFF.

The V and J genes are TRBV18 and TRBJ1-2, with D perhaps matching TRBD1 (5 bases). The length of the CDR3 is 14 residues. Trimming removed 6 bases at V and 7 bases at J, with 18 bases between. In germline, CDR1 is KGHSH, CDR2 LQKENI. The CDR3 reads CASSPGRDLLGYTF. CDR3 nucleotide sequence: TGTGCCAGCTCGCCGGGACGGGACCTACTTGGCTACACCTTC. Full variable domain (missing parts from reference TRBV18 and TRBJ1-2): NAGVMQNPRHLVRRRGQEARLRCSPMKGHSHVYWYRQLPEEGLKFMVYLQKENIIDESGMPKERFSAEFPKEGPSILRIQQVVRGDSAAYFCASSPGRDLLGYTFGSGTRLTVV.

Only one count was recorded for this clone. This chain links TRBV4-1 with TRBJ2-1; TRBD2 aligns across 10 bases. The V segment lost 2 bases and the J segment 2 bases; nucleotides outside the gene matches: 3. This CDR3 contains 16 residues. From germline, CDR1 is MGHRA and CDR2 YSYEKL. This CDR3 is CASSQYGLAAYNEQFF. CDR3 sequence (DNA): TGCGCCAGCAGCCAATACGGACTAGCGGCCTACAATGAGCAGTTCTTC.

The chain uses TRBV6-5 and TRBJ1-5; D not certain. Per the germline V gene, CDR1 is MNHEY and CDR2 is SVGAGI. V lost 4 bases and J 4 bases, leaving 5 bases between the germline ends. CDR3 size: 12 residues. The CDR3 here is CASSSGNQPQHF. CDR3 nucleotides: TGTGCCAGCAGTTCAGGTAATCAGCCCCAGCATTTT.

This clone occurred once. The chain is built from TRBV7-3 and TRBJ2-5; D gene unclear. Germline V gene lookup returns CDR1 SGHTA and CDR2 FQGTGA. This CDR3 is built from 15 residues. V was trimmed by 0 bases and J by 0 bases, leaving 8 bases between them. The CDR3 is CASSLTMGNQETQYF. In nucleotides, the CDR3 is TGTGCCAGCAGCTTAACGATGGGGAACCAAGAGACCCAGTACTTC.

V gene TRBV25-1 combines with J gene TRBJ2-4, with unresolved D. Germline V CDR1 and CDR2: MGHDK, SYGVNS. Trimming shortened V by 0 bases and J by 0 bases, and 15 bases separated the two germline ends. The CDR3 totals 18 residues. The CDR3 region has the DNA TGTGCCAGCAGTGAATATAGGCGGCACGTACTAGCCAAAAACATTCAGTACTTC. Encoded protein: CASSEYRRHVLAKNIQYF.

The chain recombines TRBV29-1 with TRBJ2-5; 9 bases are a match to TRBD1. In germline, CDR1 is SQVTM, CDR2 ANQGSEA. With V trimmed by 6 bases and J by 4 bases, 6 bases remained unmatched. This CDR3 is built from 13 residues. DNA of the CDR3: TGCAGCGTAAGGGACAGGGTAATAGAGACCCAGTACTTC. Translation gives CSVRDRVIETQYF.

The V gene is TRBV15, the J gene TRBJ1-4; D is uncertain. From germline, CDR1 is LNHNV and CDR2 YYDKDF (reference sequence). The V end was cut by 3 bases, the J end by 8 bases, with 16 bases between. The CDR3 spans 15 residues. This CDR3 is CATSSAKKAGEKLFF. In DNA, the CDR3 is TGTGCCACCAGCAGCGCGAAAAAGGCTGGAGAAAAACTGTTTTTT.

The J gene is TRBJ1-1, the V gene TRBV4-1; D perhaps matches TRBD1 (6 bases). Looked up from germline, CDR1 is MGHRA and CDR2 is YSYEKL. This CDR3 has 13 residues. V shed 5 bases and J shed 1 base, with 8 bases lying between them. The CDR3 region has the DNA TGCGCCAGCAGCTGGGGACAGAACACTGAAGCTTTCTTT. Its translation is CASSWGQNTEAFF.

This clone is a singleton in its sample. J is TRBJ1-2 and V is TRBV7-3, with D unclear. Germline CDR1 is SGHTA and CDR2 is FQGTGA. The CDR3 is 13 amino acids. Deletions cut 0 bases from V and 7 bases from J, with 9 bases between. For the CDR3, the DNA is TGTGCCAGCAGCTTAACAGGCGTCTCTGGCTACACCTTC. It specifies CASSLTGVSGYTF.

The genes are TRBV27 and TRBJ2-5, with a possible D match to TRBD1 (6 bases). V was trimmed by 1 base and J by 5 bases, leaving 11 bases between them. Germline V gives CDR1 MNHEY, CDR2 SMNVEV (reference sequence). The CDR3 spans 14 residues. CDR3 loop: CASSLYSGDETQYF. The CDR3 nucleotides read TGTGCCAGCAGTTTATATTCAGGGGACGAGACCCAGTACTTC.

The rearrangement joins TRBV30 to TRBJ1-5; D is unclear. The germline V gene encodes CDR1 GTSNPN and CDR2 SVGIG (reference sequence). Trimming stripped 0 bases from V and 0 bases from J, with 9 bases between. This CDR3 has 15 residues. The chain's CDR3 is CAWSVGLHSNQPQHF. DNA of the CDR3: TGTGCCTGGAGTGTCGGCCTTCATAGCAATCAGCCCCAGCATTTT.

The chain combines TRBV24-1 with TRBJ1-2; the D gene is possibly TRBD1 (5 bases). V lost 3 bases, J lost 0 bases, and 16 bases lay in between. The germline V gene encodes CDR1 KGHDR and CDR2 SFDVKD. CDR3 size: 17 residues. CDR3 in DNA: TGTGCCACCAGTGATGGTCGGTCAAGGGGAGCTAACTATGGCTACACCTTC. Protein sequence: CATSDGRSRGANYGYTF.

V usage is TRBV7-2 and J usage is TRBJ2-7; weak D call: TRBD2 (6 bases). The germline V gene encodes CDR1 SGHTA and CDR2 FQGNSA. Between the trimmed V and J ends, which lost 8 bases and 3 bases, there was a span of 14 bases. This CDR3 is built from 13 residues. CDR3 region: CASGGFLVYEQYF. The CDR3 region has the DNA TGTGCCAGCGGGGGGTTTTTAGTCTACGAGCAGTACTTC.